The 27 T cell receptor beta chains presented below share a single source sample, sequenced in a study of CD8 T cells in ankylosing spondylitis. MiXCR was run by TCRdb on the 5' RACE reads, yielding one entry per CDR3 protein. The sample has some 240,000 distinct CDR3 sequences, less than 10% seen once; the top ten hold almost 7%. Sequencing used blood, either unsorted or a sorted T cell fraction (not recorded which). These receptors all come from a male donor with ankylosing spondylitis or in good health (not recorded which).

As to this clonotype: This may arise from a read error, as a much more abundant clone is one base away. The chain uses TRBV5-1 and TRBJ2-1; TRBD1 matches at 10 bases. Germline-derived CDR1 and CDR2 are SGHRS and YFSETQ. CDR3 length: 15 residues. V shed 2 bases and J 2 bases; nucleotides not matched to a gene: 1. The CDR3 reads CASSFGTGAYNEQFF. CDR3 DNA sequence: TGCGCCAGCAGCTTCGGGACAGGGGCCTACAATGAGCAGTTCTTC.

This chain joins TRBV7-3 and TRBJ2-2, with 7 bases aligning to TRBD1. CDR1 is SGHTA, CDR2 FQGTGA, per germline. CDR3 length: 15 residues. Germline trimming cut 5 bases from V and 5 bases from J; bases unmatched to any gene: 8. CDR3 nucleotide sequence: TGTGCCAGCAGCCCTGATTCAGGGGGAACCGGGGAGCTGTTTTTT. Translating it yields CASSPDSGGTGELFF.

This clonotype occurred many times. The chain couples TRBV7-8 to TRBJ2-2; TRBD1 aligns across 8 bases. Germline V gene data show CDR1 as SGHVS and CDR2 as FQNEAQ. This CDR3 has 18 amino acids. V trimming: 2 bases; J trimming: 4 bases; junction bases outside the gene matches: 12. CDR3: CASSLQFSWTGSTGELFF. In DNA, the CDR3 is TGTGCCAGCAGCTTACAGTTTAGCTGGACAGGGTCCACCGGGGAGCTGTTTTTT.

This clonotype was seen many times. CDR3 DNA: TGTGCCAGCAGCTTAGCTCGGCCTCCCTCCTACAATGAGCAGTTCTTC. This translates into CASSLARPPSYNEQFF. The rearrangement links TRBV7-8 to TRBJ2-1, with D unclear. The CDR3 loop spans 16 amino acids. Germline-derived CDR1 and CDR2 are SGHVS and FQNEAQ. The germline V and J ends were trimmed by 0 bases and 0 bases, with 9 bases remaining between them.

This clonotype was observed at least ten times. This sequence joins TRBV5-1 and TRBJ2-3; TRBD2 agrees at 7 bases. The CDR3 contains 17 residues. The germline CDR1 and CDR2 sequences are SGHRS and YFSETQ. With 0 bases clipped from V and 2 bases from J, the junction kept 9 bases outside the gene matches. CDR3 nucleotides: TGCGCCAGCAGCTTGGCTCTAGGCGGGGGAGTCACAGATACGCAGTATTTT. It translates to CASSLALGGGVTDTQYF.

This clonotype was picked up many times. The gene calls are TRBV20-1 and TRBJ2-1; TRBD2 might be the D (6 bases). Trimming shortened V by 4 bases and J by 3 bases, and 28 bases separated the two germline ends. This CDR3 comprises 19 residues. The V gene's germline CDR1 is DFQATT and CDR2 SNEGSKA (reference sequence). This chain's CDR3 is CSAIDASLSGDTLYNEQFF. In DNA form, the CDR3 reads TGCAGTGCTATAGACGCTAGTTTGTCGGGAGACACCCTCTACAATGAGCAGTTCTTC.

This clonotype was seen ten or more times. This chain joins TRBV12-3 or TRBV12-4 and TRBJ1-5, with 10 bases fitting TRBD1. This CDR3 has 16 amino acids. The junction had 14 bases not matched to a gene; V was cut back by 6 bases and J by 9 bases. CDR3 in DNA: TGTGCCAGCAGCCTGACCGGGACAGGGGCCCTCCTGCCCCAGCATTTT. The encoded protein is CASSLTGTGALLPQHF.

Concerning this clonotype itself: A much more abundant neighbour one base away suggests this may be a read error. V is TRBV11-2 and J is TRBJ2-5, with D tentatively TRBD1 (5 bases). This CDR3 contains 17 residues. The germline V gene has CDR1 SGHAT and CDR2 FQNNGV. Trimming removed 4 bases from V and 5 bases from J, with 23 bases in between. The CDR3 spells CASSSSLSAGIHETQYF. CDR3 nucleotides: TGTGCCAGCAGCTCCTCTTTATCGGCAGGGATCCACGAGACCCAGTACTTC. Full variable domain (rest looked up from reference TRBV11-2 and TRBJ2-5): EAGVAQSPRYKIIEKRQSVAFWCNPISGHATLYWYQQILGQGPKLLIQFQNNGVVDDSQLPKDRFSAERLKGVDSTLKIQPAKLEDSAVYLCASSSSLSAGIHETQYFGPGTRLLVL.

The table lists this clonotype with many counts. The chain has TRBV7-8 and TRBJ2-7; D may correspond to TRBD1 or TRBD2 (5 bases each). The CDR3 contains 16 residues. Trimming removed 2 bases at V and 5 bases at J, with 19 bases between. Germline V CDR1 and CDR2: SGHVS, FQNEAQ. DNA of the CDR3: TGTGCCAGCAGCTTACCCCGAGAGGGGTGGGGCGACGAGCAGTACTTC. Residues: CASSLPREGWGDEQYF.

The table lists this clonotype with many counts. V gene TRBV7-2 combines with J gene TRBJ2-1; 7 bases are shared with TRBD2. Germline CDR1 is SGHTA and CDR2 is FQGNSA. The CDR3 length is 15 residues. The V segment lost 1 base and the J segment 5 bases; nucleotides outside the gene matches: 5. The CDR3 sequence: CASSLGTSSNNEQFF. The CDR3 DNA sequence: TGTGCCAGCAGCTTAGGGACTAGTTCGAACAATGAGCAGTTCTTC.

This clonotype came up a few times. The J gene is TRBJ2-7, the V gene TRBV5-1; 7 nucleotides agree with TRBD1. The junction had 4 bases not matched to a gene; V was cut back by 0 bases and J by 1 base. Germline values: CDR1 SGHRS, CDR2 YFSETQ. The CDR3 has 15 amino acids. Written as DNA, the CDR3 is TGCGCCAGCAGCTTGGGGTCCAGGGGGTCCTACGAGCAGTACTTC. Its protein product is CASSLGSRGSYEQYF.

This clonotype was seen many times. This chain joins TRBV5-1 and TRBJ1-2; 12 bases agree with TRBD1. With 4 bases clipped from V and 8 bases from J, the junction kept 6 bases outside the gene matches. This CDR3 spans 14 amino acids. Germline V gene sequence: CDR1 SGHRS, CDR2 YFSETQ. The CDR3 bases are TGCGCCAGCAGCGCAGGGACAGGGGGCTGGGGCTACACCTTC. It encodes CASSAGTGGWGYTF. The variable domain in full, with the rest retrieved from reference TRBV5-1 and TRBJ1-2, is KAGVTQTPRYLIKTRGQQVTLSCSPISGHRSVSWYQQTPGQGLQFLFEYFSETQRNKGNFPGRFSGRQFSNSRSEMNVSTLELGDSALYLCASSAGTGGWGYTFGSGTRLTVV.

CDR3 region: CSARDPLAGSTQYF. The CDR3, as DNA: TGCAGTGCTAGAGATCCCCTAGCGGGGAGTACGCAGTATTTT. The genes are TRBV20-1 and TRBJ2-3; 9 bases are a match to TRBD2. Germline V gives CDR1 DFQATT, CDR2 SNEGSKA (reference sequence). The CDR3 is made up of 14 amino acids. The ends lost 0 bases at V and 8 bases at J; junction bases unmatched: 6.

There are a few counts of this clonotype. The chain couples TRBV15 to TRBJ2-3, with 9 positions matching TRBD2. The CDR3 is made up of 16 amino acids. The V and J ends lost 1 base and 1 base, in that order; junction bases with no gene match: 3. In germline, CDR1 is LNHNV, CDR2 YYDKDF (reference sequence). CDR3 nucleotide sequence: TGTGCCACCAGCAGAGCCCCTAGCGGGGGCACAGATACGCAGTATTTT. Protein: CATSRAPSGGTDTQYF.

This clonotype was picked up a small number of times. The chain uses TRBV7-9 and TRBJ1-5; the D gene is possibly TRBD1 (6 bases). This CDR3 region has 16 residues. Looked up from germline, CDR1 is SEHNR and CDR2 is FQNEAQ (reference sequence). Deletions cut 2 bases from V and 0 bases from J, with 11 bases between. The CDR3 loop is CASSLRTAYSNQPQHF. CDR3 DNA: TGTGCCAGCAGCTTACGGACAGCTTATAGCAATCAGCCCCAGCATTTT.

In this sample, this clonotype turned up a few times. The CDR3 protein is CSAPRDRVNYGYTF. The CDR3 nucleotides read TGCAGTGCCCCAAGGGACAGGGTAAACTATGGCTACACCTTC. The gene calls are TRBV20-1 and TRBJ1-2, with 9 bases matching TRBD1. From germline, CDR1 is DFQATT and CDR2 SNEGSKA (reference sequence). The CDR3 consists of 14 residues. The V segment lost 6 bases and the J segment 2 bases; nucleotides outside the gene matches: 7.

This clonotype was observed many times. The rearrangement links TRBV7-8 to TRBJ2-1; D might be TRBD2 (6 bases). The CDR3 length is 16 residues. Trimming stripped 1 base from V and 1 base from J, with 11 bases between. The germline V gene encodes CDR1 SGHVS and CDR2 FQNEAQ. Here the CDR3 DNA reads TGTGCCAGCAGCTTAGGTCCGGAGGGGTCCTACAATGAGCAGTTCTTC. Protein: CASSLGPEGSYNEQFF.

This clonotype was seen repeatedly, ten times or more. The chain couples TRBV20-1 to TRBJ2-3; TRBD2 aligns across 10 bases. V shed 5 bases, J shed 1 base, and the junction held 3 bases outside the gene matches. Germline V lookup: CDR1 DFQATT, CDR2 SNEGSKA (reference sequence). The CDR3 consists of 14 residues. The CDR3 region is CSAPLAGGTDTQYF. CDR3 in DNA: TGCAGTGCTCCCCTAGCGGGGGGCACAGATACGCAGTATTTT.

The chain uses TRBV2 and TRBJ2-7; D uncertain. Germline assignment: CDR1 SNHLY and CDR2 FYNNEI. This CDR3 is 13 amino acids long. V was trimmed by 0 bases and J by 7 bases, leaving 10 bases between them. CDR3 nucleotide sequence: TGTGCCAGCAGTGAAGCCGGACCGGGTGAGCAGTACTTC. This sequence encodes CASSEAGPGEQYF.

In its sample, this clonotype was seen a few times. The genes are TRBV29-1 and TRBJ2-7, with unresolved D. The germline V and J ends were trimmed by 2 bases and 7 bases, with 12 bases remaining between them. Germline V lookup: CDR1 SQVTM, CDR2 ANQGSEA. This CDR3 contains 12 residues. As DNA, the CDR3 is TGCAGCGTTGAACAGCAAAGCAGGGAGCAGTACTTC. As protein: CSVEQQSREQYF.

This clonotype was counted at least ten times. V usage is TRBV25-1 and J usage is TRBJ1-2, with 8 bases aligning to TRBD1. After removal of 2 bases from V and 8 bases from J, the junction contained 4 bases not matched to a gene. The CDR3 is made up of 13 amino acids. The V gene's germline CDR1 is MGHDK and CDR2 SYGVNS. CDR3 loop: CASSEGGQGGYTF. The DNA of the CDR3 is TGTGCCAGCAGTGAAGGCGGACAGGGAGGCTACACCTTC.

This clonotype occurred many times. The chain couples TRBV7-6 to TRBJ2-2; no clear D. Germline V gene sequence: CDR1 SGHVS, CDR2 FNYEAQ. This CDR3 comprises 18 residues. With 5 bases removed from V and 7 bases from J, the gap between germline ends came to 26 bases. This chain's CDR3 is CASSPTVRRYDSVGELFF. CDR3 bases: TGTGCCAGCAGCCCCACGGTTAGGCGGTACGATTCAGTCGGGGAGCTGTTTTTT. Combining the CDR3 with reference TRBV7-6 and TRBJ2-2 gives the whole variable domain GAGVSQSPRYKVTKRGQDVALRCDPISGHVSLYWYRQALGQGPEFLTYFNYEAQQDKSGLPNDRFSAERPEGSISTLTIQRTEQRDSAMYRCASSPTVRRYDSVGELFFGEGSRLTVL.

This clonotype was found many times. CDR3 amino acids: CASSEEGDEQFF. The CDR3 region has the DNA TGTGCCAGCAGTGAGGAGGGAGATGAGCAGTTCTTC. The chain carries TRBV6-1 and TRBJ2-1, with D tentatively TRBD2 (6 bases). There are 12 residues in the CDR3. Trimming took 3 bases from V and 8 from J, leaving 8 bases between them. Germline V gives CDR1 MNHNS, CDR2 SASEGT.

V and J are TRBV19 and TRBJ1-2; 9 positions agree with TRBD1. Per germline, CDR1 LNHDA and CDR2 SQIVND (reference sequence). V lost 5 bases to trimming and J lost 13 bases; unmatched junction nucleotides: 8. This CDR3 is built from 12 residues. The CDR3: CASSLTGTGSTF. CDR3 in DNA: TGTGCCAGTAGTCTCACCGGGACAGGGAGCACCTTC.

The chain couples TRBV7-2 to TRBJ2-1, with 7 nucleotides matching TRBD2. From germline, CDR1 is SGHTA and CDR2 FQGNSA. The CDR3 has 15 amino acids. V trimming: 5 bases; J trimming: 8 bases; junction bases outside the gene matches: 12. For the CDR3, the DNA is TGTGCCAGCAGCCCCATGGGGGGGAGTGCGGATGAGCAGTTCTTC. As protein: CASSPMGGSADEQFF.

This clonotype was detected many times. The chain is built from TRBV7-2 and TRBJ1-1; D not resolved. Trimming cost V 2 bases and J 1 base, with 8 bases left between them. This CDR3 has 14 residues. Germline lookup yields CDR1 SGHTA and CDR2 FQGNSA. Written as DNA, the CDR3 is TGTGCCAGCAGCTTAATGGGTGGGAACACTGAAGCTTTCTTT. The encoded protein is CASSLMGGNTEAFF.

This clonotype was detected only a few times. This chain uses TRBV20-1 with TRBJ1-5; weak D call: TRBD1 (5 bases). This CDR3 is 14 amino acids long. Between the trimmed V and J ends, which lost 5 bases and 7 bases, there was a span of 18 bases. Germline V gene lookup returns CDR1 DFQATT and CDR2 SNEGSKA (reference sequence). The CDR3 DNA is TGCAGTGCTGGGGGGATCGGGGCTAGGCAGCCCCAGCATTTT. Its protein is CSAGGIGARQPQHF.